This T cell receptor (beta chain) was sequenced during a study of blood T cells in healthy people across ages. Study-wide findings and caveats: Total diversity from one million sequenced T cells was likely underestimated. Lack of knowledge of donor CMV status possibly confounded expanded clonotype changes. Naive and antigen-experienced cells were not separated, limiting conclusive comparison.

Worth noting for this clonotype: The antigen remains unidentified.

Looked up from germline, CDR1 is SGHTA and CDR2 is FQGNSA. CDR3 length: 15 residues. The V gene end was trimmed by 7 bases and the J gene end by 4 bases; junction bases not matched to a gene: 9. PCR was performed a second time for roughly 6 to 12 cycles using a sample-barcoded 5' primer and a J-beta primer mix. TCRdb used MiXCR to reprocess the 5' RACE reads, holding one entry per CDR3 protein. The table has about 580,000 distinct CDR3 sequences, 40% to 50% seen once. The sequence was collected from a man older than 75 in good health. The material sequenced was blood. This chain links TRBV7-2 with TRBJ1-4, with 7 bases identical to TRBD1. The CDR3, as DNA: TGTGCCAGCACCCCCAGGGGGGGCGGTAATGAAAAACTGTTTTTT. Protein sequence: CASTPRGGGNEKLFF.